The sample holds many counts of the clone carrying this T cell receptor beta chain. Its antigen is still unknown. When ophthalmopathy did not progress within 18 months, Graves' hyperthyroidism was considered stable. The sample originates from a study of T cells in Graves' hyperthyroidism and ophthalmopathy. Whole-study context: The authors collected peripheral blood at initial diagnosis, before any treatment. Whole-study findings and limits: In the analysis, a 13 V-J model separated ophthalmopathy from stable hyperthyroidism. Peripheral blood also featured most of the thyroid clonotypes expanded above 0.001.

The CDR3 regions of TCR beta were amplified from RNA transcripts. First-round RT-PCR of the TCR CDR3 relied on the HTBI primer set. MiXCR, applied by TCRdb to the multiplex PCR reads, yields one record per CDR3 protein. The sample carries some 770,000 distinct CDR3 sequences, 16% recorded once. Germline CDR1 is SEHNR and CDR2 is FQNEAQ (reference sequence). CDR3 size: 15 residues. The V gene lost 1 base and the J gene lost 8 bases, with 15 bases spanning the gap. What was sequenced was blood. J is TRBJ2-1 and V is TRBV7-9; no clear D gene. This receptor was obtained from a young man with Graves' hyperthyroidism. Written as DNA, the CDR3 is TGTGCCAGCAGCTTAGGTCCCATGGTAGGCCATGAGCAGTTCTTC. As protein: CASSLGPMVGHEQFF.